Listed here is a single T cell receptor beta chain. The CDR3 loop spans 18 amino acids. Germline V gives CDR1 MNHEY, CDR2 SMNVEV (reference sequence). V lost 6 bases, J lost 2 bases, and 16 bases stayed unmatched. Enrolled during active infection, Seattle patients were then followed longitudinally. The authors' processing: By means of reference gene primer amplification, nucleated cell counts were estimated. The method was immunoSEQ multiplex PCR; TCRdb's version includes in-frame clones alone and lacks a portion of them. Clone size and the V and J calls come from that table; the DNA yielded D and trimming. The sample shows about 230,000 clones, 90% of them seen only once. The data belong to a study of blood T cell repertoires in COVID-19. Looking at the study overall: The study drew acute and convalescent COVID-19 samples from the United States, Italy and Spain.

The sample was peripheral blood. The clonotype was recovered from a man aged 25 to 40 with COVID-19, enrolled during active disease. The chain joins TRBV27 to TRBJ1-5, with 7 bases lining up with TRBD1. The DNA of the CDR3 is TGTGCCAGCAGCCCAAATAAACTCACAGGGGTTGGCAATCAGCCCCAGCATTTT. Protein: CASSPNKLTGVGNQPQHF.